This T cell receptor beta chain was observed in a study of regulatory T cells in long-lasting Graves disease. Documented time point: newly diagnosed GD, antithyroid drugs for less than 3 months. TCR sequences were obtained from RNA taken from PBMCs. Through Arm-PCR of CDR3 regions and iRepertoire HTBI primers, TCR beta libraries were built. MiXCR, run by TCRdb on the multiplex PCR reads, gives a single entry per CDR3 protein. The table lists 350,000 to 450,000 distinct CDR3 sequences, 12% of them singletons. The table lists this clonotype with a few counts. This sample was also put to use in a study of T cells in Graves' hyperthyroidism and ophthalmopathy. That source reports: Carried out on the TCR CDR3, a first-round RT-PCR used the HTBI primer set. Blood also contained most expanded thyroid clonotypes above 0.001.

The receptor was isolated from a woman aged 18-35 years with Graves disease. The source was peripheral blood mononuclear cells (PBMCs), collected at new diagnosis, from a patient treated with antithyroid drugs.

DNA of the CDR3: TGTGCCAGTATAGGGGGGTTATCCTACAATGAGCAGTTCTTC. This translates into CASIGGLSYNEQFF. The V and J genes are TRBV12-3 or TRBV12-4 and TRBJ2-1; D is possibly TRBD1 or TRBD2 (6 bases each). Deletions cut 9 bases from V and 1 base from J, with 13 bases between. CDR3 length equals 14 residues.